This T cell receptor (beta chain) was profiled in a study of blood T cell repertoires in COVID-19. Study-wide background: Acute-phase and convalescent COVID-19 samples originated in the United States, Italy and Spain. T cells, B-cell-depleted T cells, or PBMCs provided the cDNA or gDNA that served as material.

Original processing methods: Amplification of reference gene primers was used by the study to estimate nucleated cell counts. The repertoire was sequenced with immunoSEQ multiplex PCR; TCRdb's copy has only in-frame clones and lacks some. Clonal size and the V and J genes are those of that table, whereas D and trimming came from the DNA. Seen here are over 70,000 clones, about 87% observed once, and the top ten hold around 7.3%. The clonotype was recovered from a woman older than 75 with acute or convalescent COVID-19. The sample comprised peripheral blood.

CDR3 in DNA: TGTGCCAGCAGCCTTTACCTGACTAGCGGGAGACCAGGGGGGGGCAATGAGCAGTTCTTC. Residues: CASSLYLTSGRPGGGNEQFF. The chain is built from TRBV13 and TRBJ2-1; 12 nucleotides align to TRBD2. J gave up 6 bases and V 5 bases, and 20 bases lay outside the gene matches. CDR1 PRHDT and CDR2 FYEKMQ come from the germline V gene (reference sequence). This CDR3 contains 20 residues. Full variable domain (rest looked up from reference TRBV13 and TRBJ2-1): AAGVIQSPRHLIKEKRETATLKCYPIPRHDTVYWYQQGPGQDPQFLISFYEKMQSDKGSIPDRFSAQQFSDYHSELNMSSLELGDSALYFCASSLYLTSGRPGGGNEQFFGPGTRLTVL.